The 30 T cell receptor beta chains listed next were all sequenced from one sample in a study of cytomegalovirus exposure and HLA in healthy donors. 13 Jbeta primers and 60 Vbeta primers were used for the PCR. Only in-frame clones appear in the TCRdb table, and some are missing; sequencing was by immunoSEQ multiplex PCR. The table shows a few hundred thousand clones, with around 66% occurring only once. Input material: PBMCs. The receptors shown here come from a female donor in good health and CMV-seronegative.

The CDR3 is CASTGQGTAQDTQYF. The CDR3 coding sequence is TGTGCCAGCACGGGGCAGGGGACAGCACAGGATACGCAGTATTTT. The chain recombines TRBV6-1 with TRBJ2-3, with 7 nucleotides matching TRBD1. The CDR3 has 15 amino acids. Germline CDR1 reads MNHNS; CDR2 reads SASEGT. The V segment lost 7 bases and the J segment 6 bases; nucleotides outside the gene matches: 13.

The sample holds a few counts of this clone. This chain joins TRBV2 and TRBJ2-2, with 8 bases aligning to TRBD2. With 7 bases clipped from V and 7 bases from J, the junction kept 2 bases outside the gene matches. This CDR3 has 12 residues. The V gene's germline CDR1 is SNHLY and CDR2 FYNNEI. The chain's CDR3 is CASMLAGGELFF. The CDR3 DNA is TGTGCCAGCATGCTAGCGGGCGGGGAGCTGTTTTTT.

The J gene is TRBJ2-3, the V gene TRBV11-2; possibly TRBD1 for D (6 bases). The V end was cut by 1 base, the J end by 6 bases, with 14 bases between. This CDR3 contains 15 residues. CDR1 and CDR2 from the germline V gene are SGHAT and FQNNGV. In DNA, the CDR3 is TGTGCCAGCAGCTTAGCTGGCAGGGGTGGGGATACGCAGTATTTT. Translated, it gives CASSLAGRGGDTQYF.

The chain carries TRBV4-1 and TRBJ2-7; D is perhaps TRBD2 (5 bases). In germline, CDR1 is MGHRA, CDR2 YSYEKL. The CDR3 runs 14 residues. V was trimmed by 0 bases and J by 2 bases, leaving 8 bases between them. The CDR3 DNA follows: TGCGCCAGCAGCCAAGATGGAGCGGCCTACGAGCAGTACTTC. It translates to CASSQDGAAYEQYF.

V gene TRBV11-3 combines with J gene TRBJ2-3; the D gene is possibly TRBD2 (5 bases). This CDR3 is 14 amino acids long. The ends were cut back, 3 bases at V and 2 bases at J, with 9 bases in the middle. Germline-derived CDR1 and CDR2 are SGHNT and YENEEA. CDR3 nucleotides: TGTGCCAGCAGCTTGGCTAGCACCACAGATACGCAGTATTTT. Translating it yields CASSLASTTDTQYF.

This clone was counted a few times. The V call is TRBV7-9, the J call TRBJ2-1, with TRBD2 matching over 14 bases. Germline V gene data show CDR1 as SEHNR and CDR2 as FQNEAQ (reference sequence). The CDR3 has 14 residues. Unmatched junction bases numbered 5, after V lost 5 bases and J lost 11 bases. For the CDR3, the DNA is TGTGCCAGCAGCACCGGGACTAGCGGGAGAAAGCAGTTCTTC. It encodes CASSTGTSGRKQFF.

The rearrangement links TRBV5-1 to TRBJ2-1, with a weak D call TRBD2 (6 bases). Germline V CDR1 and CDR2: SGHRS, YFSETQ. The CDR3 spans 12 residues. V was shortened by 6 bases and J by 9 bases, with 13 bases between the two germline ends. The CDR3 is CASNPEGAEQFF. As DNA, the CDR3 is TGCGCCAGCAACCCGGAGGGTGCTGAGCAGTTCTTC. Looking up the rest from reference TRBV5-1 and TRBJ2-1 gives the full variable domain: KAGVTQTPRYLIKTRGQQVTLSCSPISGHRSVSWYQQTPGQGLQFLFEYFSETQRNKGNFPGRFSGRQFSNSRSEMNVSTLELGDSALYLCASNPEGAEQFFGPGTRLTVL.

J is TRBJ2-1 and V is TRBV14, with 9 bases that match TRBD2. CDR1 SGHDN and CDR2 FVKESK come from the germline V gene. V was clipped by 4 bases and J by 4 bases; unmatched bases: 14. CDR3 size: 18 residues. Here the CDR3 DNA reads TGTGCCAGCAGCCGGGTAGATGGTAGCGGGAGTATATACAATGAGCAGTTCTTC. Encoded protein: CASSRVDGSGSIYNEQFF.

The chain combines TRBV28 with TRBJ1-4, with 8 positions matching TRBD1. The CDR3 is made up of 13 amino acids. The germline V gene has CDR1 MDHEN and CDR2 SYDVKM. V shed 6 bases, J shed 4 bases, and the junction held 1 base outside the gene matches. CDR3 region: CASRQGGNEKLFF. The CDR3 nucleotides read TGTGCCAGCAGACAGGGGGGTAATGAAAAACTGTTTTTT.

This rearrangement joins TRBV5-1 to TRBJ2-2, with a possible D match to TRBD2 (6 bases). CDR1 is SGHRS and CDR2 is YFSETQ in the germline V gene. V gave up 1 base and J gave up 4 bases, with 11 bases separating them. This CDR3 has 15 amino acids. The CDR3: CASSLYTGATGELFF. The CDR3 DNA sequence: TGCGCCAGCAGCTTGTATACGGGAGCCACCGGGGAGCTGTTTTTT.

This clone was seen once. At one of its ends the junction is not consistent with the germline gene, which may arise from a read error. The chain employs TRBV7-8 and TRBJ2-7; 8 bases match TRBD2. Germline CDR1 and CDR2: SGHVS and FQNEAQ. The CDR3 contains 14 residues. CDR3 region: CASSLDRREAGRDF. The CDR3 nucleotides are TGTGCCAGCAGCTTAGATCGGCGGGAGGCGGGTAGGGACTTC.

V usage is TRBV9 and J usage is TRBJ1-5, with D perhaps TRBD1 (6 bases). Germline-derived CDR1 and CDR2 are SGDLS and YYNGEE. The CDR3 loop spans 15 amino acids. Trimming took 0 bases from V and 3 from J, leaving 10 bases between them. In nucleotides, the CDR3 is TGTGCCAGCAGCGTAGAGGGGGGGTCCAATCAGCCCCAGCATTTT. Its protein product is CASSVEGGSNQPQHF. Full variable domain (rest looked up from reference TRBV9 and TRBJ1-5): DSGVTQTPKHLITATGQRVTLRCSPRSGDLSVYWYQQSLDQGLQFLIQYYNGEERAKGNILERFSAQQFPDLHSELNLSSLELGDSALYFCASSVEGGSNQPQHFGDGTRLSIL.

Only one count was recorded for this clone. V and J are TRBV27 and TRBJ2-1; unclear D gene. CDR1 is MNHEY and CDR2 is SMNVEV in the germline V gene (reference sequence). Trimming removed 3 bases from V and 2 bases from J, with 8 bases in between. The CDR3 totals 14 residues. In nucleotides, the CDR3 is TGTGCCAGCAGTTTCGGAGTACCCTACAATGAGCAGTTCTTC. Its protein product is CASSFGVPYNEQFF.

This chain links TRBV7-6 with TRBJ1-1; D ambiguous. Germline CDR1 SGHVS, CDR2 FNYEAQ. This CDR3 is 14 amino acids long. V lost 0 bases and J 1 base, leaving 6 bases between the germline ends. The CDR3: CASSLAYGNTEAFF. The CDR3 DNA sequence: TGTGCCAGCAGCTTAGCATACGGGAACACTGAAGCTTTCTTT.

The V call is TRBV21-1, the J call TRBJ1-1; the table's D call TRBD1 went unverified against the DNA. TRBV21-1 is tagged as a pseudogene. The CDR3 is 16 amino acids. The CDR3, as DNA: TGTGCCAGCAGCCCCCCAGGAGCAGGGGTGAACACTGAAGCTTTCTTT. Its translation is CASSPPGAGVNTEAFF.

This clone was seen only a few times. The chain links TRBV7-2 to TRBJ1-5; 7 nucleotides agree with TRBD1. This CDR3 spans 17 amino acids. From germline, CDR1 is SGHTA and CDR2 FQGNSA. Losses at the gene ends were 4 bases for V and 7 bases for J; bases not matched to a gene: 16. The CDR3 loop reads CASSWGPLTGPGQPQHF. CDR3 nucleotides: TGTGCCAGCAGCTGGGGCCCGTTGACAGGGCCGGGGCAGCCCCAGCATTTT.

The chain carries TRBV7-9 and TRBJ2-7, with TRBD1 identical over 8 bases. The germline V gene has CDR1 SEHNR and CDR2 FQNEAQ (reference sequence). This CDR3 region has 17 residues. J was trimmed by 2 bases and V by 3 bases; bases with no gene match: 12. This CDR3 is CASSFDPGQGDAYEQYF. CDR3 in DNA: TGTGCCAGCAGCTTCGACCCTGGACAGGGTGATGCCTACGAGCAGTACTTC.

This sequence joins TRBV27 and TRBJ2-3, with 11 bases lining up with TRBD2. The CDR3 runs 16 residues. J was trimmed by 3 bases and V by 5 bases; bases with no gene match: 7. In germline, CDR1 is MNHEY, CDR2 SMNVEV (reference sequence). As DNA, the CDR3 is TGTGCCAGCAGTCCCCTAGCGGGAGGCAGTACAGATACGCAGTATTTT. The encoded protein is CASSPLAGGSTDTQYF.

In this sample, this clone turned up a few times. The V gene is TRBV13, the J gene TRBJ2-7; unclear D gene. The V gene's germline CDR1 is PRHDT and CDR2 FYEKMQ (reference sequence). The V end was cut by 2 bases, the J end by 0 bases, with 8 bases between. CDR3 length: 14 amino acids. The CDR3 is CASSLLTGSYEQYF. CDR3 in DNA: TGTGCCAGCAGCTTATTAACGGGCTCCTACGAGCAGTACTTC.

V usage is TRBV6-5 and J usage is TRBJ2-3, with 9 bases aligning to TRBD2. The germline V gene has CDR1 MNHEY and CDR2 SVGAGI. The CDR3 has 15 amino acids. The J segment lost 4 bases and the V segment lost 8 bases, leaving 10 bases of the junction unmatched. The CDR3 nucleotides are TGTGCCAGCGGGAAAGCGGGGGGAGGGGCAGATACGCAGTATTTT. It yields the protein CASGKAGGGADTQYF.

The chain recombines TRBV27 with TRBJ2-7; D not resolved. V was trimmed by 3 bases and J by 3 bases, leaving 15 bases between them. Germline loops: CDR1 MNHEY, CDR2 SMNVEV (reference sequence). This CDR3 is built from 15 residues. CDR3 nucleotides: TGTGCCAGCAGTTTGGTCCGAGGCTCCTTCTACGAGCAGTACTTC. Translating gives CASSLVRGSFYEQYF.

The V and J genes are TRBV5-6 and TRBJ2-1, with D unclear. The CDR3 runs to 15 residues. Germline-derived CDR1 and CDR2 are SGHDT and YYEEEE. The V and J ends lost 3 bases and 3 bases respectively, with 13 bases between them. CDR3 nucleotide sequence: TGTGCCAGCAGCTCTTGGAGTGCCGGCTACAATGAGCAGTTCTTC. Its protein is CASSSWSAGYNEQFF.

This clone was found a few times. The chain has TRBV12-5 and TRBJ2-2; 10 bases match TRBD1. The CDR3 loop spans 15 amino acids. The ends lost 6 bases at V and 5 bases at J; junction bases unmatched: 6. Germline V gives CDR1 LGHNT, CDR2 FRNRAP. In DNA form, the CDR3 reads TGTGCTAGTGGCAAGGGACAGGGGTTGACCGGGGAGCTGTTTTTT. Translating gives CASGKGQGLTGELFF. Looking up the rest from reference TRBV12-5 and TRBJ2-2 gives the full variable domain: DARVTQTPRHKVTEMGQEVTMRCQPILGHNTVFWYRQTMMQGLELLAYFRNRAPLDDSGMPKDRFSAEMPDATLATLKIQPSEPRDSAVYFCASGKGQGLTGELFFGEGSRLTVL.

The chain has TRBV9 and TRBJ2-3, with TRBD2 identical over 9 bases. CDR3 size: 16 residues. Germline assignment: CDR1 SGDLS and CDR2 YYNGEE. V lost 4 bases to trimming and J lost 3 bases; unmatched junction nucleotides: 9. In DNA, the CDR3 is TGTGCCAGCAGCCAGGGGGGACTAGCTCTTACAGATACGCAGTATTTT. It codes for CASSQGGLALTDTQYF.

The chain links TRBV10-2 to TRBJ2-1, with D maybe TRBD2 (7 bases). Per the germline V gene, CDR1 is WSHSY and CDR2 is SAAADI. The CDR3 loop spans 12 amino acids. Trimming pared 10 bases from V and 8 bases from J, leaving 15 bases between. The DNA of the CDR3 is TGCGCCACCCTAAGGGGGGGAGATGAGCAGTTCTTC. It is translated as CATLRGGDEQFF.

The rearrangement uses TRBV30 and TRBJ1-1; D is unclear. Germline lookup yields CDR1 GTSNPN and CDR2 SVGIG (reference sequence). The CDR3 sequence is 11 residues long. With 0 bases removed from V and 8 bases from J, the gap between germline ends came to 7 bases. CDR3 DNA sequence: TGTGCCTGGAGTGTATTCGGGGAAGCTTTCTTT. Amino acids: CAWSVFGEAFF.

The V and J genes are TRBV28 and TRBJ1-2; possibly TRBD1 for D (6 bases). Germline V gene sequence: CDR1 MDHEN, CDR2 SYDVKM. The CDR3 length is 13 residues. V lost 3 bases and J lost 6, with 11 bases in between. The CDR3 loop reads CASSFGQGNGYTF. CDR3 nucleotide sequence: TGTGCCAGCAGTTTCGGCCAGGGGAATGGCTACACCTTC.

The chain recombines TRBV29-1 with TRBJ1-2, with a possible D match to TRBD1 (5 bases). This CDR3 is 12 amino acids long. Trimming removed 2 bases from V and 4 bases from J, with 8 bases in between. Looked up from germline, CDR1 is SQVTM and CDR2 is ANQGSEA. CDR3 protein: CSVEQGGYGYTF. The CDR3 coding sequence is TGCAGCGTTGAACAGGGTGGCTATGGCTACACCTTC.

The chain has TRBV4-2 and TRBJ2-6; unclear D gene. The germline gives CDR1 LGHNA, CDR2 YNFKEQ. The CDR3 loop spans 16 amino acids. Trimming stripped 4 bases from V and 0 bases from J, with 10 bases between. The CDR3 spells CASSPRTVSGANVLTF. CDR3 DNA sequence: TGTGCCAGCAGCCCTCGCACAGTCTCTGGGGCCAACGTCCTGACTTTC.

V is TRBV5-1 and J is TRBJ2-3; D remains ambiguous. The germline V gene encodes CDR1 SGHRS and CDR2 YFSETQ. V was clipped by 4 bases and J by 5 bases, with 11 bases between them. This CDR3 comprises 13 residues. The CDR3 loop reads CASSLVPGDTQYF. In DNA form, the CDR3 reads TGCGCCAGCAGCCTGGTACCGGGAGATACGCAGTATTTT.